Shown below are 29 T cell receptor beta chains from a single sample sequenced in a study of cytomegalovirus exposure and HLA in healthy donors. The PCR was carried out with 60 Vbeta primers and 13 Jbeta primers. Here immunoSEQ multiplex PCR was the method, and the copy in TCRdb shows in-frame clones only, minus some. The data show about 160,000 clones, and the top ten clones hold approximately 2.3%. The sequenced sample consisted of PBMCs. These TCRs come from a man aged 25-45 years in good health and CMV-seronegative.

This chain connects TRBV2 to TRBJ1-5; D is perhaps TRBD1 (6 bases). The CDR3 contains 14 residues. V lost 4 bases, J lost 5 bases, and 12 bases lay in between. Germline V lookup: CDR1 SNHLY, CDR2 FYNNEI. The chain's CDR3 is CASSAQGMDQPQHF. The CDR3 nucleotides are TGTGCCAGCAGTGCCCAGGGGATGGATCAGCCCCAGCATTTT.

V is TRBV18 and J is TRBJ1-5, with D maybe TRBD1 (6 bases). The CDR3 length is 17 residues. The V end lost 1 base, the J end lost 0 bases, and 13 bases lay between the germline ends. From germline, CDR1 is KGHSH and CDR2 LQKENI. The CDR3 bases are TGTGCCAGCTCACCACAAGCAACAGGGTATAGCAATCAGCCCCAGCATTTT. Translating gives CASSPQATGYSNQPQHF.

CDR3 protein: CASREAGGSYEQYF. The CDR3 DNA reads as TGTGCCAGCAGGGAAGCGGGAGGATCCTACGAGCAGTACTTC. The chain recombines TRBV6-5 with TRBJ2-7; 9 bases line up with TRBD2. This CDR3 contains 14 residues. Germline V gives CDR1 MNHEY, CDR2 SVGAGI. J was trimmed by 1 base and V by 6 bases; bases with no gene match: 4.

The chain has TRBV4-1 and TRBJ2-1, with TRBD2 matching 7 bases. The CDR3 spans 15 residues. Losses at the gene ends were 4 bases for V and 4 bases for J; bases not matched to a gene: 7. Germline-derived CDR1 and CDR2 are MGHRA and YSYEKL. The CDR3 spells CASSPGGSGYNEQFF. In DNA form, the CDR3 reads TGCGCCAGCAGCCCGGGCGGTAGCGGGTACAATGAGCAGTTCTTC.

The chain uses TRBV5-1 and TRBJ2-5, with 10 positions matching TRBD1. Germline CDR1 reads SGHRS; CDR2 reads YFSETQ. The CDR3 runs to 16 residues. The V and J ends lost 3 bases and 0 bases, in that order; junction bases with no gene match: 5. CDR3 protein: CASSSGQGEYQETQYF. CDR3 in DNA: TGCGCCAGCAGCTCCGGACAGGGGGAGTACCAAGAGACCCAGTACTTC. The whole variable domain, remainder taken from reference TRBV5-1 and TRBJ2-5, is KAGVTQTPRYLIKTRGQQVTLSCSPISGHRSVSWYQQTPGQGLQFLFEYFSETQRNKGNFPGRFSGRQFSNSRSEMNVSTLELGDSALYLCASSSGQGEYQETQYFGPGTRLLVL.

The J gene is TRBJ2-1, the V gene TRBV7-9; tentative D call: TRBD2 (6 bases). The CDR3 runs to 15 residues. The V and J ends lost 4 bases and 6 bases respectively, with 16 bases between them. Germline V gives CDR1 SEHNR, CDR2 FQNEAQ (reference sequence). This CDR3 reads CASSSAGPTPNEQFF. The CDR3 coding sequence is TGTGCCAGCAGCTCCGCGGGACCAACTCCCAATGAGCAGTTCTTC.

The chain recombines TRBV6-5 with TRBJ1-2; D remains unclear. This CDR3 region has 16 residues. Trimming left V 0 bases short and J 6 bases short, with 17 bases between. In germline, CDR1 is MNHEY, CDR2 SVGAGI. CDR3 nucleotides: TGTGCCAGCAGTTACTCGATTTGGGCAGGTGTAAATGGCTACACCTTC. It codes for CASSYSIWAGVNGYTF.

This sequence joins TRBV7-8 and TRBJ2-3; 12 positions match TRBD2. Germline V gives CDR1 SGHVS, CDR2 FQNEAQ. J was trimmed by 6 bases and V by 0 bases; bases with no gene match: 7. This CDR3 is built from 17 residues. CDR3 amino acids: CASSLAELAGGRDTQYF. CDR3 bases: TGTGCCAGCAGCTTAGCGGAACTAGCGGGAGGCCGGGATACGCAGTATTTT. Drawing the rest from reference TRBV7-8 and TRBJ2-3, the complete variable domain is GAGVSQSPRYKVAKRGQDVALRCDPISGHVSLFWYQQALGQGPEFLTYFQNEAQLDKSGLPSDRFFAERPEGSVSTLKIQRTQQEDSAVYLCASSLAELAGGRDTQYFGPGTRLTVL.

The J gene is TRBJ1-4, the V gene TRBV6-1; TRBD1 might be the D (5 bases). V lost 7 bases and J lost 8, with 20 bases in between. The CDR3 runs 15 residues. From germline, CDR1 is MNHNS and CDR2 SASEGT. Here the CDR3 reads CASIFAGGAGEKLFF. For the CDR3, the DNA is TGTGCCAGCATCTTCGCGGGAGGGGCCGGGGAAAAACTGTTTTTT.

CDR3 in amino acids: CASSKTSGNQPQHF. CDR3 sequence (DNA): TGTGCCAGTTCAAAAACGAGCGGCAATCAGCCCCAGCATTTT. The rearrangement links TRBV19 to TRBJ1-5, with no clear D. The CDR3 is 14 residues long. The germline gives CDR1 LNHDA, CDR2 SQIVND (reference sequence). Deletions cut 8 bases from V and 2 bases from J, with 13 bases between.

The chain links TRBV6-1 to TRBJ1-2; unclear D gene. CDR3 length: 16 amino acids. From germline, CDR1 is MNHNS and CDR2 SASEGT. V dropped 0 bases and J dropped 3 bases, with 14 bases sitting between them. The CDR3 protein is CASSEALWGGDYGYTF. CDR3 DNA: TGTGCCAGCAGTGAAGCGCTGTGGGGAGGAGACTATGGCTACACCTTC.

The chain links TRBV11-2 to TRBJ2-7; D is unclear. Trimming left V 5 bases short and J 3 bases short, with 23 bases between. Germline-derived CDR1 and CDR2 are SGHAT and FQNNGV. The CDR3 contains 17 residues. CDR3 DNA: TGTGCCAGCAGCCGCCTAGATTTATATCCACTGGTCTACGAGCAGTACTTC. Protein: CASSRLDLYPLVYEQYF.

The chain links TRBV6-5 to TRBJ1-4; 11 bases line up with TRBD1. Germline CDR1 is MNHEY and CDR2 is SVGAGI. The CDR3 sequence is 16 residues long. V shed 2 bases, J shed 8 bases, and the junction held 7 bases outside the gene matches. In DNA form, the CDR3 reads TGTGCCAGCAGTTACAGACCCGGGACAGGGGGAGAAAAACTGTTTTTT. Its translation is CASSYRPGTGGEKLFF.

The chain employs TRBV28 and TRBJ2-3; TRBD2 matches 10 bases. Unmatched junction bases numbered 4, after V lost 6 bases and J lost 4 bases. In germline, CDR1 is MDHEN, CDR2 SYDVKM. This CDR3 has 14 amino acids. This chain's CDR3 is CASREAGGADTQYF. The DNA for the CDR3 is TGTGCCAGCAGAGAAGCGGGAGGGGCAGATACGCAGTATTTT.

The V call is TRBV18, the J call TRBJ1-5; D might be TRBD1 (6 bases). The V gene lost 6 bases and the J gene lost 5 bases, with 17 bases spanning the gap. The germline V gene has CDR1 KGHSH and CDR2 LQKENI. The CDR3 is made up of 15 amino acids. DNA for the CDR3: TGTGCCAGCTCGGAGATACAGGGAGCGGATCAGCCCCAGCATTTT. It specifies CASSEIQGADQPQHF.

The chain carries TRBV6-1 and TRBJ1-5; D gene uncertain. The V gene's germline CDR1 is MNHNS and CDR2 SASEGT. The CDR3 is 14 residues long. The V and J ends lost 3 bases and 4 bases respectively, with 10 bases between them. Here the CDR3 DNA reads TGTGCCAGCAGTGATAGAAGCTTTAATCAGCCCCAGCATTTT. Translation gives CASSDRSFNQPQHF.

This rearrangement joins TRBV5-6 to TRBJ2-1; 7 nucleotides line up with TRBD2. V dropped 5 bases and J dropped 2; count of bases not matched to a gene: 7. The length of the CDR3 is 15 residues. CDR1 and CDR2 (germline): SGHDT, YYEEEE. CDR3: CASSYAGTTYNEQFF. CDR3 DNA sequence: TGTGCCAGCAGTTACGCCGGGACTACCTACAATGAGCAGTTCTTC.

V usage is TRBV11-3 and J usage is TRBJ2-1; the match to TRBD2 covers 12 bases. V lost 3 bases to trimming and J lost 0 bases; unmatched junction nucleotides: 6. The CDR3 loop spans 18 amino acids. Germline V lookup: CDR1 SGHNT, CDR2 YENEEA. The CDR3 DNA reads TGTGCCAGCAGCTTTGGGTCGACTAGCGGGAGCTCCTACAATGAGCAGTTCTTC. The encoded protein is CASSFGSTSGSSYNEQFF. Full variable domain (outside the CDR3, taken from reference TRBV11-3 and TRBJ2-1): EAGVVQSPRYKIIEKKQPVAFWCNPISGHNTLYWYLQNLGQGPELLIRYENEEAVDDSQLPKDRFSAERLKGVDSTLKIQPAELGDSAVYLCASSFGSTSGSSYNEQFFGPGTRLTVL.

The V gene is TRBV28, the J gene TRBJ2-1; TRBD1 aligns across 10 bases. CDR3 length equals 15 residues. Germline CDR1 and CDR2: MDHEN and SYDVKM. The J segment lost 8 bases and the V segment lost 5 bases, leaving 9 bases of the junction unmatched. DNA for the CDR3: TGTGCCAGCAGTACTCCGGGACAGGGGATAGATGAGCAGTTCTTC. This translates into CASSTPGQGIDEQFF.

This chain joins TRBV27 and TRBJ2-1; 7 nucleotides align to TRBD2. The CDR3 has 14 residues. Looked up from germline, CDR1 is MNHEY and CDR2 is SMNVEV (reference sequence). The V and J ends lost 2 bases and 3 bases, in that order; junction bases with no gene match: 1. The CDR3 region is CASSLGGSYNEQFF. The CDR3 DNA follows: TGTGCCAGCAGTTTAGGCGGGAGCTACAATGAGCAGTTCTTC.

CDR3 amino acids: CAIETGNTEAFF. Here the CDR3 DNA reads TGTGCCATCGAGACGGGGAACACTGAAGCTTTCTTT. The J gene is TRBJ1-1, the V gene TRBV15; D remains ambiguous. Germline V gene sequence: CDR1 LNHNV, CDR2 YYDKDF (reference sequence). CDR3 length: 12 amino acids. V lost 10 bases to trimming and J lost 1 base, with 10 bases between them. The full variable domain, in which reference TRBV15 and TRBJ1-1 provide the parts outside the CDR3, is DAMVIQNPRYQVTQFGKPVTLSCSQTLNHNVMYWYQQKSSQAPKLLFHYYDKDFNNEADTPDNFQSRRPNTSFCFLDIRSPGLGDTAMYLCAIETGNTEAFFGQGTRLTVV.

V is TRBV27 and J is TRBJ2-1; perhaps TRBD2 as D (5 bases). V lost 2 bases, J lost 7 bases, and 12 bases lay in between. Germline CDR1 is MNHEY and CDR2 is SMNVEV (reference sequence). CDR3 length: 14 residues. The CDR3: CASSLAAGGNEQFF. The CDR3 nucleotides are TGTGCCAGCAGTTTAGCGGCGGGCGGGAATGAGCAGTTCTTC.

This chain connects TRBV2 to TRBJ2-2; 7 bases are shared with TRBD1. The CDR3 is made up of 15 amino acids. Germline V lookup: CDR1 SNHLY, CDR2 FYNNEI. After removal of 4 bases from V and 0 bases from J, the junction contained 2 bases not matched to a gene. DNA of the CDR3: TGTGCCAGCAGTGGACAGGGCGCGAACACCGGGGAGCTGTTTTTT. It is translated as CASSGQGANTGELFF.

The chain couples TRBV19 to TRBJ2-5; D is perhaps TRBD2 (5 bases). The CDR3 is 15 residues long. Germline V gives CDR1 LNHDA, CDR2 SQIVND (reference sequence). Between the trimmed V and J ends, which lost 2 bases and 3 bases, there was a span of 13 bases. The CDR3 is CASSISQETKETQYF. Here the CDR3 DNA reads TGTGCCAGTAGTATATCCCAGGAGACTAAAGAGACCCAGTACTTC.

The chain combines TRBV28 with TRBJ1-1; D gene ambiguous. This CDR3 region has 14 residues. Trimming pared 2 bases from V and 5 bases from J, leaving 12 bases between. The V gene's germline CDR1 is MDHEN and CDR2 SYDVKM. CDR3 coding DNA: TGTGCCAGCAGTTTAGGACTCCTAGGGACTGAAGCTTTCTTT. As protein: CASSLGLLGTEAFF.

The chain recombines TRBV27 with TRBJ1-5; D possibly corresponds to TRBD1 (5 bases). The CDR3 sequence is 13 residues long. Germline CDR1 reads MNHEY; CDR2 reads SMNVEV (reference sequence). V lost 4 bases and J lost 6, with 10 bases in between. CDR3 protein: CASSSGFFQPQHF. CDR3 sequence (DNA): TGTGCCAGCAGTTCAGGGTTTTTTCAGCCCCAGCATTTT.

The chain combines TRBV27 with TRBJ2-7; TRBD1 aligns across 7 bases. Germline CDR1 reads MNHEY; CDR2 reads SMNVEV (reference sequence). This CDR3 region has 16 residues. Unmatched junction bases numbered 15, after V lost 7 bases and J lost 3 bases. The CDR3 coding sequence is TGTGCCAGCACTTTCGTATCAGGGGGTCGCTTCTACGAGCAGTACTTC. Protein sequence: CASTFVSGGRFYEQYF.

The chain uses TRBV28 and TRBJ2-7, with no clear D. Trimming took off 3 bases at V and 4 bases at J, with 7 bases between the two ends. The CDR3 loop spans 12 amino acids. Germline CDR1 and CDR2: MDHEN and SYDVKM. The CDR3 bases are TGTGCCAGCAGTTTGCAAGCTTACGAGCAGTACTTC. The encoded protein is CASSLQAYEQYF.

The chain carries TRBV7-6 and TRBJ2-7; D not resolved. This CDR3 has 15 residues. V was clipped by 1 base and J by 3 bases, with 13 bases between them. In germline, CDR1 is SGHVS, CDR2 FNYEAQ. The CDR3 sequence is CASSLGIPYVYEQYF. CDR3 DNA: TGTGCCAGCAGCTTAGGTATTCCCTACGTCTACGAGCAGTACTTC.